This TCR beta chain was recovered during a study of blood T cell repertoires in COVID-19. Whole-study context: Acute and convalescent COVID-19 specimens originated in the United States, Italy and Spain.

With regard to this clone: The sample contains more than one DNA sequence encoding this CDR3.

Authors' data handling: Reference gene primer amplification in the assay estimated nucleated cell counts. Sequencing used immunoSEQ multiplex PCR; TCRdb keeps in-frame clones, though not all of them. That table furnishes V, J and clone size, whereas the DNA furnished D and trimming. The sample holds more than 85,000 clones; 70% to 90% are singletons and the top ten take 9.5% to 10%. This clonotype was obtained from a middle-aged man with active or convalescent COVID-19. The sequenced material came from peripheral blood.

CDR3 sequence: CASSPGQGNQPQHF. DNA of the CDR3: TGCGCCAGCAGCCCCGGACAGGGCAATCAGCCCCAGCATTTT. The J gene is TRBJ1-5, the V gene TRBV5-1; TRBD1 aligns across 7 bases. The V and J ends lost 4 bases and 2 bases, in that order; junction bases with no gene match: 3. CDR1 SGHRS and CDR2 YFSETQ come from the germline V gene. This CDR3 is 14 amino acids long.